This T cell receptor beta chain stems from a study of technical replicates of blood from a few donors. Produced via immunoSEQ multiplex PCR; TCRdb's table is partial and in-frame only. The profile shows tens of thousands of clones, less than 95% of them singletons. The V gene lost 5 bases and the J gene lost 1 base, with 14 bases spanning the gap. The CDR3 is 15 amino acids. CDR1 is SEHNR and CDR2 is FQNEAQ in the germline V gene (reference sequence). Sequencing input: T cells isolated from PBMCs. The clonotype was recovered from a human donor in good health. The V and J genes are TRBV7-9 and TRBJ1-1; maybe TRBD1 (5 bases). The CDR3 region has the DNA TGTGCCAGCAGCCCAACAGGACCGGCGAACACTGAAGCTTTCTTT. Its protein is CASSPTGPANTEAFF.